This passage covers 4 T cell receptor beta chains from one sample sequenced in a study of CD8+CD57+ T cells in acquired aplastic anemia (dated by TCRdb to 2016 to 2018). Sequenced on an Illumina HiSeq 2000. Genomic DNA served as template for TCR beta VDJ combination and CDR3 sequence profiling. TCRdb reran the public reads through fastp at Q25 and MiXCR, keeping productive beta chains. CDR3 protein duplicates are merged, each entry listing the most common genes and DNA. Present in this sample are around 140,000 distinct CDR3 sequences, more than 35% of which were seen just once. The top ten hold 8% to 9.5% of the sample. Sequenced sample: sorted CD4+, CD8+, or CD8+CD57+ T cells (not recorded which) from PBMCs. These receptors all come from a human donor in good health, serving as a control.

This clonotype was recorded many times. The genes are TRBV5-4 and TRBJ2-7; D is uncertain. The germline gives CDR1 SGHNT, CDR2 YYREEE (reference sequence). Trimming took 4 bases from V and 0 from J, leaving 11 bases between them. This CDR3 is built from 14 residues. The CDR3 reads CASSPEQNSYEQYF. The CDR3 DNA reads TGTGCCAGCAGCCCGGAACAGAACTCCTACGAGCAGTACTTC.

A remark on this clonotype: Given a much more abundant clone one base away, this may be a read error. The CDR3 here is CASSGPGQGNSGNTICF. As DNA, the CDR3 is TGTGCCAGCAGCGGACCGGGACAGGGAAATAGTGGAAACACCATATGTTTT. V is TRBV9 and J is TRBJ1-3; 9 nucleotides agree with TRBD1. There are 17 residues in the CDR3. Germline V gene data show CDR1 as SGDLS and CDR2 as YYNGEE.

Regarding this clonotype: Relative to the germline gene, one junction end is altered; a read error may explain this. The rearrangement links TRBV5-1 to TRBJ2-1, with 11 bases matching TRBD1. The V gene's germline CDR1 is SGHRS and CDR2 YFSETQ. CDR3 size: 15 residues. CDR3 sequence: CASSGTGGSYNEQSF. CDR3 DNA sequence: TGCGCCAGCAGCGGGACAGGGGGATCCTACAATGAGCAGTCCTTC. Based on the CDR3 plus reference TRBV5-1 and TRBJ2-1, the full variable domain is KAGVTQTPRYLIKTRGQQVTLSCSPISGHRSVSWYQQTPGQGLQFLFEYFSETQRNKGNFPGRFSGRQFSNSRSEMNVSTLELGDSALYLCASSGTGGSYNEQSFGPGTRLTVL.

This clonotype appeared many times. Relative to the germline gene, one junction end is altered; a read error may explain this. The rearrangement joins TRBV12-3 or TRBV12-4 to TRBJ2-5, with 8 bases matching TRBD2. The CDR3 spans 11 residues. The CDR3 DNA follows: TGTGCCAGCAGCCTGGGCGGGGGGCCGAGCTTC. Protein sequence: CASSLGGGPSF.